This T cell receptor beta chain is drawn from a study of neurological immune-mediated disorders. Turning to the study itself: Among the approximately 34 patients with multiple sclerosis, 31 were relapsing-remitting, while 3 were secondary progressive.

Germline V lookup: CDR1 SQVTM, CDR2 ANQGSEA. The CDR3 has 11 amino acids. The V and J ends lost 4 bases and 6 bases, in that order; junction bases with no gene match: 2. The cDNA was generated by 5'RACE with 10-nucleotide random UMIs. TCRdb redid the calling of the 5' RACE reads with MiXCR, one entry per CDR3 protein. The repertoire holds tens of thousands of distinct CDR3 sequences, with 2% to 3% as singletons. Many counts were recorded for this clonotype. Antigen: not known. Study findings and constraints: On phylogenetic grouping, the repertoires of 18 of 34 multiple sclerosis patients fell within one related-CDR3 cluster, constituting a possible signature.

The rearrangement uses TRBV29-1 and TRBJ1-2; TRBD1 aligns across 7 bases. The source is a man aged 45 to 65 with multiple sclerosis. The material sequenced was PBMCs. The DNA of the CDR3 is TGCAGCGTTGGACAGGGCCATGGCTACACCTTC. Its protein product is CSVGQGHGYTF.